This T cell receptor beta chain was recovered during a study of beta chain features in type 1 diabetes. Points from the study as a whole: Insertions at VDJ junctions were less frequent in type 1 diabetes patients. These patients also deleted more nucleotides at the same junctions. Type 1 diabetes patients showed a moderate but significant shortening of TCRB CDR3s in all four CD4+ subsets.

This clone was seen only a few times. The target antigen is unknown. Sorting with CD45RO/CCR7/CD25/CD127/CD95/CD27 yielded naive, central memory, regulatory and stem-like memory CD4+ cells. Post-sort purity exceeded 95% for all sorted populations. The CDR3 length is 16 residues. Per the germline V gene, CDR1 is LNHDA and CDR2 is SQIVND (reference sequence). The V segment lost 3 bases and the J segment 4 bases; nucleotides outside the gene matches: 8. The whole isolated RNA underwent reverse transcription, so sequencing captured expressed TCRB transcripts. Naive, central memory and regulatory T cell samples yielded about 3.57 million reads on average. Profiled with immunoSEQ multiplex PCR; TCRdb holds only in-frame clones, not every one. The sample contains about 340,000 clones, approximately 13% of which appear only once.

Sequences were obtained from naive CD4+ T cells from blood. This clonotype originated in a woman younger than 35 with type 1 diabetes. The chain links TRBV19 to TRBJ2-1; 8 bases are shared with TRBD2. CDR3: CASSISRGRSYNEQFF. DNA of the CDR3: TGTGCCAGTAGTATCTCTCGCGGGAGGTCGTACAATGAGCAGTTCTTC.